This T cell receptor beta chain was recorded in a study of blood T cells in healthy people across ages. The authors ran a second PCR of about 7 to 11 cycles using a sample-barcoded 5' primer and a J-beta primer mix. TCRdb analysed the 5' RACE reads with MiXCR anew, one entry per CDR3 protein. The sample consists of roughly 2 million distinct CDR3 sequences, just under 50% of them appearing once. Sample donors were healthy Caucasian individuals that came from Russia, aged 6 to 90. Each sample gave at least 6 million isolated PBMCs. Comment on this clonotype: The antigen remains undetermined.

Findings of the study overall: A greater number of naive CD4+ cells and higher diversity distinguished long-lived donors from aged donors. Conclusively comparing naive with antigen-experienced cells was impossible with unsorted PBMCs.

Trimming removed 5 bases at V and 6 bases at J, with 19 bases between. The CDR3 consists of 16 residues. CDR1 is SGHVS, CDR2 FQNEAQ, per germline. The sequenced material came from blood. This clonotype was obtained from a middle-aged woman in good health. The V and J genes are TRBV7-8 and TRBJ2-2; D tentatively reads TRBD1 or TRBD2 (6 bases each). In nucleotides, the CDR3 is TGTGCCAGCAGCGACGGCCGGGGGCAAAGGGCCGGGGAGCTGTTTTTT. Translation: CASSDGRGQRAGELFF.